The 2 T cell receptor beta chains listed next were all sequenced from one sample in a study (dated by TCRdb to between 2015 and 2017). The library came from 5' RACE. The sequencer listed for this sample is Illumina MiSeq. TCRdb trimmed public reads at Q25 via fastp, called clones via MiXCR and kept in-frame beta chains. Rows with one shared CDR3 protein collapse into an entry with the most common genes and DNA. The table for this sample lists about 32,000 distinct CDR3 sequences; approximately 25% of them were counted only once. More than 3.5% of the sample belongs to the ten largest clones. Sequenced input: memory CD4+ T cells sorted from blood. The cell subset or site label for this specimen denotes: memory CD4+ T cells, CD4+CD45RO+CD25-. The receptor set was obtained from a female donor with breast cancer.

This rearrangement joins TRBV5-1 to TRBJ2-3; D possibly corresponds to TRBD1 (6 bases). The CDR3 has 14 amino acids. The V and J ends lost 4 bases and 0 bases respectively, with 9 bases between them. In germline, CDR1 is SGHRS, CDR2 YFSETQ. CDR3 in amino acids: CASSPGQSTDTQYF. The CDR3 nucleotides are TGCGCCAGCAGCCCGGGACAAAGCACAGATACGCAGTATTTT. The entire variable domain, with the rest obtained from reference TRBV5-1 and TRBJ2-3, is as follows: KAGVTQTPRYLIKTRGQQVTLSCSPISGHRSVSWYQQTPGQGLQFLFEYFSETQRNKGNFPGRFSGRQFSNSRSEMNVSTLELGDSALYLCASSPGQSTDTQYFGPGTRLTVL.

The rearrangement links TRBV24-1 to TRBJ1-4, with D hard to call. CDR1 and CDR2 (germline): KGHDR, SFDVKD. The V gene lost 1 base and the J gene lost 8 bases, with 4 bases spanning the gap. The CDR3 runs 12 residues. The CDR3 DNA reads TGTGCCACCAGTGATTTTGACGAAAAACTGTTTTTT. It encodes CATSDFDEKLFF.